This entry lists 20 T cell receptor beta chains sequenced from one sample in a study of T cells in Graves' hyperthyroidism and ophthalmopathy. RNA transcripts provided the source from which TCR beta CDR3 regions were amplified. HTBI primers were employed in a first-round RT-PCR of the TCR CDR3. MiXCR was run by TCRdb on the multiplex PCR reads, yielding one entry per CDR3 protein. The data contain 600,000 or so distinct CDR3 sequences, approximately 15% of them singletons. Sequencing input: blood. Source of these receptors: a woman in her late teens or twenties with Graves' ophthalmopathy.

This clonotype appeared many times. The rearrangement uses TRBV5-6 and TRBJ1-4; possibly TRBD1 for D (5 bases). CDR3 length: 14 amino acids. The germline V gene has CDR1 SGHDT and CDR2 YYEEEE. V lost 0 bases, J lost 8 bases, and 11 bases lay in between. This CDR3 reads CASSLDGAGEKLFF. The CDR3 region has the DNA TGTGCCAGCAGCTTGGACGGGGCCGGAGAAAAACTGTTTTTT.

V usage is TRBV7-6 and J usage is TRBJ1-4, with TRBD1 identical over 7 bases. With V trimmed by 1 base and J by 4 bases, 12 bases remained unmatched. Germline CDR1 and CDR2: SGHVS and FNYEAQ. This CDR3 contains 18 residues. CDR3 loop: CASSLEPPPGQRNEKLFF. The CDR3 region has the DNA TGTGCCAGCAGCTTAGAGCCACCTCCGGGACAGCGTAATGAAAAACTGTTTTTT. The whole variable domain, filled in from reference TRBV7-6 and TRBJ1-4, reads GAGVSQSPRYKVTKRGQDVALRCDPISGHVSLYWYRQALGQGPEFLTYFNYEAQQDKSGLPNDRFSAERPEGSISTLTIQRTEQRDSAMYRCASSLEPPPGQRNEKLFFGSGTQLSVL.

This clonotype has ten or more counts. The CDR3 protein is CASSWASEQYF. The CDR3, as DNA: TGTGCCAGCAGTTGGGCGAGCGAGCAGTACTTC. The chain is built from TRBV28 and TRBJ2-7; D is undetermined. CDR3 length: 11 amino acids. CDR1 is MDHEN and CDR2 is SYDVKM in the germline V gene. Trimming pared 4 bases from V and 6 bases from J, leaving 7 bases between.

As concerns this clonotype: This clone may be a read error of a much larger clone one base away. This chain links TRBV13 with TRBJ2-7; 10 bases agree with TRBD1. This CDR3 contains 16 residues. V lost 4 bases to trimming and J lost 5 bases; unmatched junction nucleotides: 11. Germline lookup yields CDR1 PRHDT and CDR2 FYEKMQ (reference sequence). The CDR3 loop is CASSSDRGTGDHEQYF. The CDR3 bases are TGTGCCAGCAGCTCAGACAGGGGGACAGGGGACCACGAGCAGTACTTC.

This clonotype came up a few times. This CDR3 reads CASSQGLEHETQYF. The CDR3 bases are TGTGCCAGCAGTCAAGGACTTGAACACGAGACCCAGTACTTC. The rearrangement joins TRBV5-6 to TRBJ2-5, with a tentative D call TRBD2 (5 bases). Trimming took off 5 bases at V and 5 bases at J, with 16 bases between the two ends. The germline CDR1 and CDR2 sequences are SGHDT and YYEEEE. The CDR3 sequence is 14 residues long.

This rearrangement joins TRBV28 to TRBJ2-5, with D perhaps assigned TRBD1 or TRBD2 (6 bases each). Germline lookup yields CDR1 MDHEN and CDR2 SYDVKM. The CDR3 has 15 residues. V dropped 4 bases and J dropped 4 bases, with 16 bases sitting between them. The CDR3: CASSSFLGGRETQYF. CDR3 DNA: TGTGCCAGCAGTTCTTTTTTGGGGGGCAGAGAGACCCAGTACTTC.

To note about this clonotype: The junction and the germline gene differ at one end; a read error may be behind it. The V gene is TRBV7-8, the J gene TRBJ2-3, with 8 nucleotides matching TRBD2. Germline values: CDR1 SGHVS, CDR2 FQNEAQ. The CDR3 totals 17 residues. Written as DNA, the CDR3 is TGTGTCAGCAGCCTACCTCGTTACGGGAGGGCCTTAGATATGCAGTATTTT. This codes for CVSSLPRYGRALDMQYF.

This chain joins TRBV19 and TRBJ1-4; D perhaps matches TRBD1 (6 bases). Germline lookup yields CDR1 LNHDA and CDR2 SQIVND (reference sequence). Trimming stripped 5 bases from V and 4 bases from J, with 20 bases between. The CDR3 has 17 residues. CDR3 amino acids: CASSSSRGYYGNEKLFF. In DNA, the CDR3 is TGTGCCAGTAGTTCCTCTAGGGGGTACTACGGTAATGAAAAACTGTTTTTT.

The chain has TRBV10-3 and TRBJ2-5, with 7 bases identical to TRBD1. CDR3 size: 14 residues. The junction had 8 bases not matched to a gene; V was cut back by 9 bases and J by 1 base. Germline CDR1 and CDR2: ENHRY and SYGVKD. CDR3 DNA sequence: TGTGCCATAAGGACAGGAGACCTCCAAGAGACCCAGTACTTC. Translation gives CAIRTGDLQETQYF.

Ten or more counts support this clonotype. The J gene is TRBJ2-4, the V gene TRBV30; D remains unclear. This CDR3 contains 13 residues. The V and J ends lost 0 bases and 2 bases respectively, with 5 bases between them. In germline, CDR1 is GTSNPN, CDR2 SVGIG (reference sequence). The CDR3, as DNA: TGTGCCTGGAGTGTAGGGACCAAAAACATTCAGTACTTC. This sequence encodes CAWSVGTKNIQYF.

The rearrangement uses TRBV15 and TRBJ1-5, with D unresolved. Germline V gene lookup returns CDR1 LNHNV and CDR2 YYDKDF (reference sequence). The CDR3 contains 14 residues. V shed 6 bases and J shed 3 bases, with 12 bases lying between them. CDR3: CATSGGLLNQPQHF. The CDR3 DNA reads as TGTGCCACCAGTGGAGGGCTACTCAATCAGCCCCAGCATTTT.

The chain is built from TRBV19 and TRBJ2-7; 10 bases are a match to TRBD1. V gave up 3 bases and J gave up 0 bases; unmatched junction bases: 2. The CDR3 is 15 amino acids. Per the germline V gene, CDR1 is LNHDA and CDR2 is SQIVND (reference sequence). In DNA form, the CDR3 reads TGTGCCAGTAGTATGGGGACAGGGGTCTCCTACGAGCAGTACTTC. It encodes CASSMGTGVSYEQYF.

This clonotype was observed a few times. This chain links TRBV27 with TRBJ1-5; D is undetermined. Germline V lookup: CDR1 MNHEY, CDR2 SMNVEV (reference sequence). The V gene lost 3 bases and the J gene lost 0 bases, with 9 bases spanning the gap. This CDR3 has 15 residues. DNA for the CDR3: TGTGCCAGCAGTTTTGTAGGGAATAGCAATCAGCCCCAGCATTTT. Its protein product is CASSFVGNSNQPQHF.

This clonotype occurred once. A read error may account for a junction end that differs from germline. V and J are TRBV6-2 or TRBV6-3 and TRBJ2-1, with TRBD2 matching 10 bases. The CDR3 extends over 16 amino acids. The V gene's germline CDR1 is MNHEY and CDR2 SVGEGT. The CDR3 sequence: CASSQGGTSVYNEQFF. DNA for the CDR3: TGCGCCAGCAGCCAAGGAGGGACTAGCGTTTACAATGAGCAGTTCTTC.

This clonotype has only a few counts. This chain joins TRBV3-1 and TRBJ2-3; 10 bases agree with TRBD1. The CDR3 has 20 residues. CDR1 is LGHDT and CDR2 is YNNKEL in the germline V gene (reference sequence). The trim removed 0 bases at V and 4 bases at J, leaving 16 bases unmatched. Here the CDR3 DNA reads TGTGCCAGCAGCCAAGATAAAGGAGGGACAGGGGAACTAAAGGCAGATACGCAGTATTTT. As protein: CASSQDKGGTGELKADTQYF.

This chain connects TRBV4-1 to TRBJ2-1; D is perhaps TRBD2 (5 bases). Germline loops: CDR1 MGHRA, CDR2 YSYEKL. The CDR3 covers 15 residues. Trimming shortened V by 6 bases and J by 5 bases, and 17 bases separated the two germline ends. The CDR3 region is CASRPLERGNNEQFF. The CDR3 DNA reads as TGCGCCAGCAGGCCACTGGAACGGGGAAACAATGAGCAGTTCTTC.

This clonotype showed up many times. The genes are TRBV24-1 and TRBJ2-7, with D perhaps matching TRBD1 (5 bases). Germline V CDR1 and CDR2: KGHDR, SFDVKD. This CDR3 contains 11 residues. The germline V and J ends were trimmed by 7 bases and 7 bases, with 10 bases remaining between them. CDR3 loop: CATRDMSEQYF. DNA for the CDR3: TGTGCCACCAGGGACATGTCAGAGCAGTACTTC.

This clonotype occurred many times. V is TRBV4-3 and J is TRBJ2-1; possible D gene TRBD2, 5 bases. Germline V gives CDR1 LGHNA, CDR2 YSLEER. Between the trimmed V and J ends, which lost 5 bases and 8 bases, there was a span of 7 bases. The CDR3 is 11 residues long. In DNA form, the CDR3 reads TGCGCCAGCAGCTTTAGCGATGAGCAGTTCTTC. It yields the protein CASSFSDEQFF.

This clonotype has a handful of counts. The chain has TRBV11-2 and TRBJ2-6, with 7 bases identical to TRBD1. V gave up 8 bases and J gave up 0 bases; unmatched junction bases: 16. The CDR3 consists of 19 residues. Germline CDR1 reads SGHAT; CDR2 reads FQNNGV. The CDR3 DNA sequence: TGTGCCAGCGGCGTTTTTCCGGGACAGCACACCTCTGGGGCCAACGTCCTGACTTTC. This codes for CASGVFPGQHTSGANVLTF.

This clonotype was recorded many times. The chain employs TRBV4-1 and TRBJ2-7; D is unresolved. Germline-derived CDR1 and CDR2 are MGHRA and YSYEKL. Trimming removed 0 bases from V and 3 bases from J, with 18 bases in between. The CDR3 extends over 17 amino acids. CDR3 DNA: TGCGCCAGCAGCCAAGATGGGTCTGGGGAACTGGGCTACGAGCAGTACTTC. Its protein is CASSQDGSGELGYEQYF.